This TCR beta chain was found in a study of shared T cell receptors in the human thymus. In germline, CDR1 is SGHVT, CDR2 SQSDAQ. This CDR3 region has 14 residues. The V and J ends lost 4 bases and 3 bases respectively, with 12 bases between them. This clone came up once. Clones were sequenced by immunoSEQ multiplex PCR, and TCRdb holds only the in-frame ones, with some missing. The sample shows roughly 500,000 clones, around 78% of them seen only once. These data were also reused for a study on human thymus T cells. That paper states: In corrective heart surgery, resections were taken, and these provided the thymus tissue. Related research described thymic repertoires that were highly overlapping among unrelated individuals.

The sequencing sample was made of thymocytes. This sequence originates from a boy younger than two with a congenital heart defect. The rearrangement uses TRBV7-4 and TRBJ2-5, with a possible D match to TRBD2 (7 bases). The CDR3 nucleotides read TGTGCCAGCAGCTCACGGGGGGCAGAAGAGACCCAGTACTTC. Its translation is CASSSRGAEETQYF.